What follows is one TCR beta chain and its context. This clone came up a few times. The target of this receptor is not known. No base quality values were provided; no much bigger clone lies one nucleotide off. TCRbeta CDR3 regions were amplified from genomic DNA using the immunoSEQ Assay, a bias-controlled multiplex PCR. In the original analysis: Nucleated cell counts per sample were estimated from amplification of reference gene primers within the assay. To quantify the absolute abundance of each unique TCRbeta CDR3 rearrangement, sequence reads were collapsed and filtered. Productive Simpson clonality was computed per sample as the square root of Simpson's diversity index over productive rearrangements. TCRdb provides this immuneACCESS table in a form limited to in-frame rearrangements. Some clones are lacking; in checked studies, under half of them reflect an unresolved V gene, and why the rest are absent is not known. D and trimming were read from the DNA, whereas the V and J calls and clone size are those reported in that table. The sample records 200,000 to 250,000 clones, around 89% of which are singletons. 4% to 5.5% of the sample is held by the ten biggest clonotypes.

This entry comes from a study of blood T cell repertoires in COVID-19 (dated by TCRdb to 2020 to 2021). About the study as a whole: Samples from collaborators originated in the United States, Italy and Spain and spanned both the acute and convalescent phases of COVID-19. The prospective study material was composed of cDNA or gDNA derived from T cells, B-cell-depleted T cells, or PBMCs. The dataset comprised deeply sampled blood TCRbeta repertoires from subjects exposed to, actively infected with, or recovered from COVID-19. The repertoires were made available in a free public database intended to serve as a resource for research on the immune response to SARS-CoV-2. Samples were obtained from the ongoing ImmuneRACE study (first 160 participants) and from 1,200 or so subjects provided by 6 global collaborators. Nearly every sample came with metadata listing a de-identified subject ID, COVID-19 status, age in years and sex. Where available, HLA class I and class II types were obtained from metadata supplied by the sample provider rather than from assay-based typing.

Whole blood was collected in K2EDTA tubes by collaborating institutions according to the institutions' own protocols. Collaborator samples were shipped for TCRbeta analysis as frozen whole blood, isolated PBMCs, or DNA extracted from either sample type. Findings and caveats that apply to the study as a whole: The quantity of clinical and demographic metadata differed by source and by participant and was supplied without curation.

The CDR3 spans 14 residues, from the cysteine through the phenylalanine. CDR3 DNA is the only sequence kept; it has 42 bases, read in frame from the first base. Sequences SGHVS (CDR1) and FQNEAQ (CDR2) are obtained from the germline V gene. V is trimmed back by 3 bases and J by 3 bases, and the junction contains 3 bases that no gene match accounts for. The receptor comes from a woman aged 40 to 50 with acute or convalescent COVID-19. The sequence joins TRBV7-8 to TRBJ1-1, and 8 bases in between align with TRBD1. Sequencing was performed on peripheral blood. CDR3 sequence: CASSLGQDYTEAFF. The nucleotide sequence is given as TGTGCCAGCAGCTTGGGACAGGACTACACTGAAGCTTTCTTT.